This T cell receptor beta chain stems from a study of shared clonotypes between healthy human individuals. Across the whole study: CD4 naive and memory got three plates each, CD8 naive two, CD8 memory one.

As concerns this clone: No antigen is known for it.

The germline gives CDR1 SGHTS, CDR2 YDEGEE. Trimming at V came to 1 base and at J to 7 bases, leaving 3 bases not matched to a gene. CDR3 size: 14 residues. General study findings and limits: Between several donors, naive CD4 clonotypes were shared at a level of around 5.2%.

Assay used: immunoSEQ multiplex PCR; TCRdb lists only in-frame clones, some missing. The top ten clones hold 0.13% of a sample with more than 2 million clones, roughly 94% of them seen once. The chain is built from TRBV5-8 and TRBJ2-7; 12 positions match TRBD2. Sequenced material: naive CD4+ T cells sorted from blood. Subset of the sample: CD45RA+ positively selected. This TCR came from a young man in good health. The CDR3 sequence is CASSLWTSGAEQYF. CDR3 bases: TGTGCCAGCAGCTTGTGGACTAGCGGGGCTGAGCAGTACTTC.